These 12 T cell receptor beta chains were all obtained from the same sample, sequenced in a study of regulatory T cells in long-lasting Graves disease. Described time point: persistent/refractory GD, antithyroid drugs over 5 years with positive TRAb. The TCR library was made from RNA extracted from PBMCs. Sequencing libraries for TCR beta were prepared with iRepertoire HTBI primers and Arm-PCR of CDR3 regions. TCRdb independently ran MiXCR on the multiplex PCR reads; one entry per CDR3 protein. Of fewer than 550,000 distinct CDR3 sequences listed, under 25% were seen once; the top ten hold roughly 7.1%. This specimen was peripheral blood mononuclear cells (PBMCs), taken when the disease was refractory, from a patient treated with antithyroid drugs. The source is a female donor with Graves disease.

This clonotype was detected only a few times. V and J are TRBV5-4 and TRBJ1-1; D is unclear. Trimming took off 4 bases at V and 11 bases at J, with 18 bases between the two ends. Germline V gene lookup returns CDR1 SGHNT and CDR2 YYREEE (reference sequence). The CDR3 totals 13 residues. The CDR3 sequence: CASSPKNRQQAFF. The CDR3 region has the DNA TGTGCCAGCAGCCCAAAGAACCGCCAACAGGCTTTCTTT.

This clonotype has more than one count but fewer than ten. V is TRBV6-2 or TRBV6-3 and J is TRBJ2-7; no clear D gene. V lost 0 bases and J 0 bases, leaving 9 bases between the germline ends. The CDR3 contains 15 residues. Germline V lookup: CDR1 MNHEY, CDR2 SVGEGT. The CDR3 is CASSYSRLSSYEQYF. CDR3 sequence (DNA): TGTGCCAGCAGTTACTCGAGGCTGAGCTCCTACGAGCAGTACTTC.

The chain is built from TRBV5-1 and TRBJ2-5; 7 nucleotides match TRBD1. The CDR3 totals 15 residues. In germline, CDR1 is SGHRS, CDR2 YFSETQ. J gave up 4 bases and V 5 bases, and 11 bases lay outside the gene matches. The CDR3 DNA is TGCGCCAGCAGGCTAACTCCGACAGGGAGAGAGACCCAGTACTTC. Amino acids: CASRLTPTGRETQYF.

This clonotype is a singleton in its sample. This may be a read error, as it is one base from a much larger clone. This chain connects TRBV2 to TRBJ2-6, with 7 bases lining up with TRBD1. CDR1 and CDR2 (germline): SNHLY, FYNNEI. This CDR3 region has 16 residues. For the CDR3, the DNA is TGTGCCAGCAGTTGGGACAGAGATTCTGGGGCCAACGTCCTGGCTTTC. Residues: CASSWDRDSGANVLAF.

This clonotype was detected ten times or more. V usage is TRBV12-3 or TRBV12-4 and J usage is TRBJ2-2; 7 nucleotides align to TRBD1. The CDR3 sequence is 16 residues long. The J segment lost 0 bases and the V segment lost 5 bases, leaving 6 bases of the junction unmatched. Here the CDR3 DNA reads TGTGCCAGCAGTCCCGACAGGGCCCCGAACACCGGGGAGCTGTTTTTT. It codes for CASSPDRAPNTGELFF.

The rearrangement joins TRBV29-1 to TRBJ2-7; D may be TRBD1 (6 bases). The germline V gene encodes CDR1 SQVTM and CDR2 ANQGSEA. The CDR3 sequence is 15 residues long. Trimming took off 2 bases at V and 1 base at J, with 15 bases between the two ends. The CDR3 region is CSVELPGTPSYEQYF. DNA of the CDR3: TGCAGCGTTGAACTTCCCGGGACACCTTCCTACGAGCAGTACTTC.

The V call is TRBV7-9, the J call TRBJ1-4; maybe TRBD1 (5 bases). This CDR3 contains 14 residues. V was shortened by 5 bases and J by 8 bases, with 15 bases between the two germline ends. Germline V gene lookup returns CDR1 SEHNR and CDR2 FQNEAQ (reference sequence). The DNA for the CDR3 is TGTGCCAGCAGCCCGCCGGGACCCCGAGAAAAACTGTTTTTT. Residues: CASSPPGPREKLFF.

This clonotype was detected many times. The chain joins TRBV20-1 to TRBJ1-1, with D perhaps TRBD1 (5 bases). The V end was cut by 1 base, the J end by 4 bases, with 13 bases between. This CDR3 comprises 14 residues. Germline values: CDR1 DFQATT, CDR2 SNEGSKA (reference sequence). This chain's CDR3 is CSARVEVGGTEAFF. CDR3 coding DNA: TGCAGTGCTAGAGTTGAGGTTGGGGGCACTGAAGCTTTCTTT.

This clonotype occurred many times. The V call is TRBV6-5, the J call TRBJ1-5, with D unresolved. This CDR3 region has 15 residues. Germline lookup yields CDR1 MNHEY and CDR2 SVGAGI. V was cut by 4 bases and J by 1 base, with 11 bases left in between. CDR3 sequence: CASSSLTGSNQPQHF. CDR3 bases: TGTGCCAGCAGTTCCCTGACTGGGAGCAATCAGCCCCAGCATTTT.

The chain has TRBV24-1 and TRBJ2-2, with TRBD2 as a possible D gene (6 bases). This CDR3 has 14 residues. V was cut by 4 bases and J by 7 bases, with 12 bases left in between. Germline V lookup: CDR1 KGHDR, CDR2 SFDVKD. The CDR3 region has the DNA TGTGCCACCAGTGAGATGGGACTCAGCGGGGAGCTGTTTTTT. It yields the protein CATSEMGLSGELFF.

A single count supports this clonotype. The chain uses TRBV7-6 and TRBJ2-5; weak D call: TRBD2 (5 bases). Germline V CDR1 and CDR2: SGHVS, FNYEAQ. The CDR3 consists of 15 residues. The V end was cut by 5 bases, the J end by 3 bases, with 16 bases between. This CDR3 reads CASSPGVATEETQYF. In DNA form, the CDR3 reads TGTGCCAGCAGCCCCGGGGTGGCAACCGAAGAGACCCAGTACTTC.

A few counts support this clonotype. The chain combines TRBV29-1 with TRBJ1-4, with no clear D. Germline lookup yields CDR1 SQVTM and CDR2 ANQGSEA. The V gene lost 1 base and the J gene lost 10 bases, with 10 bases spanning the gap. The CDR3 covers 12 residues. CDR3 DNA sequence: TGCAGCGTTGAAGCCATGGCGGGAAAACTGTTTTTT. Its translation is CSVEAMAGKLFF.